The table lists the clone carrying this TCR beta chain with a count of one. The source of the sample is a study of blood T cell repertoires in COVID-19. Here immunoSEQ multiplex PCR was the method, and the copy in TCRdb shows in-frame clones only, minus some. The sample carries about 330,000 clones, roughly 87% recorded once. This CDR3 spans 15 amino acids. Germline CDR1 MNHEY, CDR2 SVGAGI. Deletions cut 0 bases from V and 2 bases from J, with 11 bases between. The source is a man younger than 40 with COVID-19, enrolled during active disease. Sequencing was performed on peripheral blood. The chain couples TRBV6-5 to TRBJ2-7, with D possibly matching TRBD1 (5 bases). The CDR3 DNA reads TGTGCCAGCAGTTACTCAACAGGCGCCACCTACGAGCAGTACTTC. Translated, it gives CASSYSTGATYEQYF.